These T cell receptor beta chains were read from a single sample in a study of T-cell reconstitution after alpha-beta-depleted transplantation in children. One entry per CDR3 protein results from TCRdb running MiXCR on the PCR reads. The sample contains 600,000 or so distinct CDR3 sequences, 20% to 25% of which appear only once. The source was PBMCs, mostly from graft donor cells, collected 360 days after TCRalphabeta/CD19-depleted stem cell transplant. These TCRs come from a boy under two years old who had a stem cell transplant for acute myeloid leukemia, so the T cells may come from the graft donor. Each CDR3 is given with its conserved first and last residue. The D gene is left open where the match is weak. Clone size appears in some rows only: once, few, many, or a class for an expanded clone.

D gene	J gene	clone size	CDR3 length	V gene	CDR3 protein	CDR3 DNA
NA	TRBJ2-1	NA	15	TRBV20-1	CSATRPRSSYNEQFF	TGCAGTGCTACCCGACCCCGGAGCTCCTACAATGAGCAGTTCTTC
NA	TRBJ2-3	NA	16	TRBV6-5	CASSLPFSWGTDTQYF	TGTGCCAGCAGTCTACCTTTCTCTTGGGGTACAGATACGCAGTATTTT
NA	TRBJ2-5	NA	13	TRBV6-1	CATRWGPQETQYF	TGTGCCACTCGTTGGGGTCCCCAAGAGACCCAGTACTTC
NA	TRBJ1-2	NA	12	TRBV27	CASSSGADGYTF	TGTGCCAGCAGTTCAGGGGCGGATGGCTACACCTTC
TRBD1	TRBJ2-2	many	16	TRBV12-3/TRBV12-4	CASSPRQGGRTGELFF	TGTGCCAGCAGTCCTCGACAGGGGGGAAGAACCGGGGAGCTGTTTTTT
TRBD1	TRBJ1-4	NA	14	TRBV5-1	CASSVGQSNEKLFF	TGCGCCAGCAGCGTGGGACAGTCAAATGAAAAACTGTTTTTT
NA	TRBJ1-4	NA	15	TRBV29-1	CSVTRLGVSNEKLFF	TGCAGCGTTACGAGATTAGGGGTATCTAATGAAAAACTGTTTTTT
NA	TRBJ2-6	many	18	TRBV12-3/TRBV12-4	CASKFGFRVNSGANVLTF	TGTGCCAGCAAGTTTGGGTTCCGGGTTAACTCTGGGGCCAACGTCCTGACTTTC
NA	TRBJ2-1	many	15	TRBV4-3	CASSQVGSLYNEQFF	TGCGCCAGCAGCCAAGTTGGCTCGTTATACAATGAGCAGTTCTTC
NA	TRBJ2-1	few	14	TRBV20-1	CSARAGASYNEQFF	TGCAGTGCTAGAGCGGGGGCCTCCTACAATGAGCAGTTCTTC
NA	TRBJ2-3	many	12	TRBV9	CASSVGTDTQYF	TGTGCCAGCAGCGTAGGAACAGATACGCAGTATTTT
NA	TRBJ1-1	NA	12	TRBV5-1	CASSVGSAEAFF	TGCGCCAGCAGCGTGGGGTCCGCTGAAGCTTTCTTT
NA	TRBJ2-7	many	16	TRBV4-3	CASSQDPLGNIYEQYF	TGCGCCAGCAGCCAAGATCCCCTGGGGAACATCTACGAGCAGTACTTC
NA	TRBJ2-1	many	15	TRBV7-7	CASSPGHLSYNEQFF	TGTGCCAGCAGCCCTGGACACCTCTCCTACAATGAGCAGTTCTTC
NA	TRBJ2-3	few	13	TRBV25-1	CASSEYGGLTQYF	TGTGCCAGCAGTGAATATGGAGGGTTGACGCAGTATTTT